This record covers a single T cell receptor beta chain. The data belong to a study of low-dose radiotherapy and immunotherapy resistance in tumors. V dropped 4 bases and J dropped 3 bases, with 10 bases sitting between them. Germline V lookup: CDR1 MDHEN, CDR2 SYDVKM. The CDR3 is made up of 15 amino acids. First-strand cDNA relied on TRAV- and TRBV-specific primers spanning alpha and beta chains. PCR amplification of the TCRs was performed with Phusion for 20 PCR cycles, and it relied on a constant-region primer together with a V-primer adapter. TCRdb processed the reads anew with MiXCR; each CDR3 protein has one entry. The profile covers fewer than 20,000 distinct CDR3 sequences, with less than 85% appearing a single time and 9.5% to 12% taken by the ten largest.

The chain couples TRBV28 to TRBJ1-6; D uncertain. This TCR was recovered from a human donor with advanced metastatic prostate, ovarian, gallbladder or colorectal cancer (not recorded which). This table probably holds off-target reads from a library built for another chain. The CDR3 is CASSSMTSYNSPLHF. The CDR3 nucleotides read TGTGCCAGCAGTTCAATGACAAGCTATAATTCACCCCTCCACTTT.